This TCR beta chain was sequenced during a study of spatial heterogeneity in lung cancer. Study overall: Every unique TCR and UMI combination, on average, appeared more than ten times in raw reads. Whole-study findings and limits: The recorded estimate of tumor T cell coverage is approximately 7% for alpha chains and about 14% for beta chains. Mutation counts in tumors were tracked by counts of expanded intratumoral alpha and beta TCRs.

In its sample, this clonotype was seen many times. Its cognate antigen is unknown. Each CDR3 protein gets one entry after TCRdb re-called the 5' RACE reads with MiXCR. The sample lists about 100,000 distinct CDR3 sequences, 4.4% occurring once. V lost 1 base, J lost 5 bases, and 11 bases lay in between. Germline V CDR1 and CDR2: SGHAT, FQNNGV. The CDR3 has 14 amino acids. Documented time point: sample taken at primary tumor resection. Sequencing covered unsorted whole RNA taken from tumor, nontumor lung or frozen PBMC. This clonotype was sampled from a male donor with early-stage non-small cell lung cancer. The source was lung tumor tissue, collected at surgery. The chain employs TRBV11-2 and TRBJ2-5; tentatively, D is TRBD2 (6 bases). As DNA, the CDR3 is TGTGCCAGCAGCTTAGGGGGAGGCTCGGAGACCCAGTACTTC. Translation: CASSLGGGSETQYF.